Listed below are T cell receptor beta chains from one sample, sequenced in a study of early T cells in non-severe SARS-CoV-2 infection. MiXCR, run by TCRdb on the 5' RACE reads, gives a single entry per CDR3 protein. The sample holds about 60,000 distinct CDR3 sequences, over 5% seen once. Sequencing used whole blood. The source of these receptors is an adult who was a healthcare worker with PCR-confirmed SARS-CoV-2 infection or an uninfected control (not recorded which). CDR3s include the opening cysteine and the closing phenylalanine or tryptophan.

v_call	cdr3_aa
TRBV9	CASSEALGQGQISTF
TRBV11-2	CASSAVGTHEGEQFF
TRBV18	CASSLQGSAGANVLTF
TRBV7-3	CASSRQRQNTGELFF
TRBV2	CASSEAGLAGSSYNEQFF
TRBV7-9	CASSQSRSGATDTQYF
TRBV27	CASAPRWTSGIFPPADEQFF
TRBV6-2/TRBV6-3	CASNRRGPEAFF
TRBV2	CASMPSGSSGANVLTF
TRBV5-5	CASSLAWGSNEAFF
TRBV7-6	CASSLLGQRGGGEQFF
TRBV23-1	CASVLAGGPMNTGELFF
TRBV5-1	CASSPGYYTNQPQHF
TRBV29-1	CSVRGLWSYEQYF
TRBV13	CASSLGRTDEQYF
TRBV6-1	CASSEVQQLSNQPQHF
TRBV30	CAWTAPGEQYF
TRBV13	CASSSYQAASSYNEQFF
TRBV24-1	CATSEDGQGTAQYF
TRBV2	CASNPDSGPLEF
TRBV7-3	CASSFGPGEADTF
TRBV12-1	CASSFGAGPRGPQPQHF
TRBV7-2	CASSLGAFF
TRBV10-3	CAISESPRGDEQYF
TRBV20-1	CSARLQVTGELFF
TRBV18	CASLQGRDTEAFF
TRBV6-6	CASRSRDSTYEQYF
TRBV11-2	CASSFSDSSIYEQYF
TRBV4-3	CASSQATGGGSYEQYF
TRBV20-1	CSARLKRTGGYEQYF
TRBV7-9	CASTPPGQSYNEQFF
TRBV4-3	CASSQVAGVGNEQFF
TRBV3-1	CASSQDRSQPQHF
TRBV27	CASSLSGLFGEKLFF
TRBV9	CASSVGPRSNYGYTF
TRBV6-1	CASSYTSLGGGSSYNEQFF
TRBV28	CASNVNSGANVLTF
TRBV24-1	CATAGGGDLNEQFF